Listed below are T cell receptor beta chains from one sample, sequenced in a study of T-cell memory formation after mild COVID-19. Each CDR3 protein is one row after TCRdb ran MiXCR on the 5' RACE reads. The profile covers hundreds of thousands of distinct CDR3 sequences, with under 20% appearing a single time and more than 10% taken by the ten largest. The sequenced material came from PBMCs or a T cell subset sorted from them (not recorded which). These TCRs come from an adult woman who had mild COVID-19 (a few samples of this study predate the infection). Cell type and time point are not known. Both conserved end residues are part of each CDR3. Fields, in order: clone size, J gene, V gene, D gene, CDR3 protein, CDR3 DNA. A D gene is named only where the DNA matches it firmly. Expanded clones get a size class; other rows say once, few or many, or leave the size out.

clone size: many
J gene: TRBJ2-2
V gene: TRBV7-3
D gene: NA
CDR3 protein: CASSLGQGTGELFF
CDR3 DNA: TGTGCCAGCAGCCTTGGGCAGGGCACCGGGGAGCTGTTTTTT

clone size: few
J gene: TRBJ2-5
V gene: TRBV7-9
D gene: NA
CDR3 protein: CASSPNRQSEETQYF
CDR3 DNA: TGTGCCAGCAGCCCTAACCGACAGTCCGAGGAGACCCAGTACTTC

clone size: NA
J gene: TRBJ2-3
V gene: TRBV9
D gene: NA
CDR3 protein: CASSAGITSTDTQYF
CDR3 DNA: TGTGCCAGCAGCGCAGGGATTACTAGCACAGATACGCAGTATTTT

clone size: NA
J gene: TRBJ2-7
V gene: TRBV12-3/TRBV12-4
D gene: NA
CDR3 protein: CASSYRDSSGEQYF
CDR3 DNA: TGTGCCAGCAGTTACCGGGACTCCTCGGGCGAGCAGTACTTC

clone size: NA
J gene: TRBJ2-1
V gene: TRBV5-4
D gene: NA
CDR3 protein: CASSLMDEQFF
CDR3 DNA: TGTGCCAGCAGCTTAATGGATGAGCAGTTCTTC

clone size: NA
J gene: TRBJ1-1
V gene: TRBV12-3/TRBV12-4
D gene: TRBD1
CDR3 protein: CASRPSRTGARNTEAFF
CDR3 DNA: TGTGCCAGCAGACCCTCCCGGACAGGGGCTCGGAACACTGAAGCTTTCTTT

clone size: NA
J gene: TRBJ1-3
V gene: TRBV5-1
D gene: NA
CDR3 protein: CASSLEGFENTIYF
CDR3 DNA: TGCGCCAGCAGCTTGGAGGGGTTCGAAAACACCATATATTTT

clone size: few
J gene: TRBJ2-2
V gene: TRBV29-1
D gene: NA
CDR3 protein: CSVLVFGANTGELFF
CDR3 DNA: TGTAGCGTTTTAGTTTTCGGGGCGAACACCGGGGAGCTGTTTTTT

clone size: few
J gene: TRBJ2-3
V gene: TRBV18
D gene: NA
CDR3 protein: CASSYDRTTDTQYF
CDR3 DNA: TGTGCCAGCTCGTACGACAGGACCACAGATACGCAGTATTTT

clone size: few
J gene: TRBJ2-7
V gene: TRBV7-9
D gene: NA
CDR3 protein: CASSLGGEGYEQYF
CDR3 DNA: TGTGCCAGCAGCTTAGGAGGGGAAGGTTATGAGCAGTACTTC

clone size: few
J gene: TRBJ1-1
V gene: TRBV29-1
D gene: NA
CDR3 protein: CSVGGELRAEAFF
CDR3 DNA: TGCAGCGTTGGGGGGGAACTGAGGGCTGAAGCTTTCTTT

clone size: few
J gene: TRBJ1-1
V gene: TRBV14
D gene: NA
CDR3 protein: CASSQDFRAFF
CDR3 DNA: TGTGCCAGCAGCCAAGATTTCCGTGCTTTCTTT

clone size: few
J gene: TRBJ1-1
V gene: TRBV7-9
D gene: NA
CDR3 protein: CASSLHSVNTEAFF
CDR3 DNA: TGTGCCAGCAGCTTGCACAGTGTTAACACTGAAGCTTTCTTT

clone size: NA
J gene: TRBJ2-4
V gene: TRBV27
D gene: NA
CDR3 protein: CASSSWNSKNIQYF
CDR3 DNA: TGTGCCAGCAGTTCATGGAACTCGAAAAACATTCAGTACTTC

clone size: few
J gene: TRBJ2-1
V gene: TRBV13
D gene: TRBD2
CDR3 protein: CASSLTSGGPTSYNEQFF
CDR3 DNA: TGTGCCAGCAGCCTCACTAGCGGGGGGCCCACGTCCTACAATGAGCAGTTCTTC

clone size: NA
J gene: TRBJ2-1
V gene: TRBV27
D gene: NA
CDR3 protein: CASSPTPRGDNEQFF
CDR3 DNA: TGTGCCAGCAGTCCGACCCCACGGGGAGACAATGAGCAGTTCTTC

clone size: NA
J gene: TRBJ2-2
V gene: TRBV6-5
D gene: NA
CDR3 protein: CASSYSSGANTGELFF
CDR3 DNA: TGTGCCAGCAGTTACTCTAGCGGAGCGAACACCGGGGAGCTGTTTTTT

clone size: NA
J gene: TRBJ2-7
V gene: TRBV9
D gene: NA
CDR3 protein: CASSVGGVNAEQYF
CDR3 DNA: TGTGCCAGCAGCGTAGGAGGAGTGAACGCCGAGCAGTACTTC

clone size: NA
J gene: TRBJ1-5
V gene: TRBV5-6
D gene: NA
CDR3 protein: CASSSGSNQPQHF
CDR3 DNA: TGTGCCAGCAGCAGCGGATCAAATCAGCCCCAGCATTTT

clone size: NA
J gene: TRBJ2-7
V gene: TRBV5-1
D gene: NA
CDR3 protein: CASSLSYSLSYEQYF
CDR3 DNA: TGCGCCAGCAGCTTGTCATACAGCCTCTCCTACGAGCAGTACTTC

clone size: NA
J gene: TRBJ2-1
V gene: TRBV12-3/TRBV12-4
D gene: TRBD2
CDR3 protein: CASTGASGSVYNEQFF
CDR3 DNA: TGTGCCAGCACCGGGGCTAGCGGGAGTGTCTACAATGAGCAGTTCTTC

clone size: few
J gene: TRBJ1-2
V gene: TRBV6-5
D gene: NA
CDR3 protein: CASNAGNANYGYTF
CDR3 DNA: TGTGCCTCAAATGCGGGGAACGCTAACTATGGCTACACCTTC

clone size: NA
J gene: TRBJ1-2
V gene: TRBV20-1
D gene: NA
CDR3 protein: CSARPYRQEVYGYTF
CDR3 DNA: TGCAGTGCTAGACCCTACCGACAGGAGGTTTATGGCTACACCTTC

clone size: once
J gene: TRBJ1-2
V gene: TRBV25-1
D gene: TRBD1
CDR3 protein: CASSASGTGLLYGYTF
CDR3 DNA: TGTGCCAGCAGTGCTTCCGGGACAGGACTTCTCTATGGCTACACCTTC

clone size: few
J gene: TRBJ2-1
V gene: TRBV24-1
D gene: TRBD2
CDR3 protein: CATSTSGSGNEQFF
CDR3 DNA: TGTGCCACCTCTACTAGCGGGAGTGGCAATGAGCAGTTCTTC

clone size: many
J gene: TRBJ2-7
V gene: TRBV20-1
D gene: NA
CDR3 protein: CSARITGYEQYF
CDR3 DNA: TGCAGTGCTAGAATCACGGGCTACGAGCAGTACTTC

clone size: NA
J gene: TRBJ1-1
V gene: TRBV15
D gene: NA
CDR3 protein: CATSREGTEAFF
CDR3 DNA: TGTGCCACCAGCAGAGAGGGGACTGAAGCTTTCTTT

clone size: few
J gene: TRBJ2-2
V gene: TRBV7-9
D gene: NA
CDR3 protein: CASSSTKAPSSYTGELFF
CDR3 DNA: TGTGCCAGCAGCTCGACAAAAGCCCCCTCTAGCTACACCGGGGAGCTGTTTTTT

clone size: NA
J gene: TRBJ2-7
V gene: TRBV2
D gene: NA
CDR3 protein: CASSLTENYEQYF
CDR3 DNA: TGTGCCAGCAGCCTGACAGAAAACTACGAGCAGTACTTC

clone size: NA
J gene: TRBJ2-7
V gene: TRBV25-1
D gene: NA
CDR3 protein: CASSDREGGSSYEQYF
CDR3 DNA: TGTGCCAGCAGTGACCGAGAGGGGGGGAGCTCCTACGAGCAGTACTTC

clone size: few
J gene: TRBJ1-1
V gene: TRBV5-8
D gene: NA
CDR3 protein: CASSIVTEAFF
CDR3 DNA: TGTGCCAGCAGCATTGTAACTGAAGCTTTCTTT

clone size: many
J gene: TRBJ1-5
V gene: TRBV6-5
D gene: NA
CDR3 protein: CASSEQVRRPQHF
CDR3 DNA: TGTGCCAGCAGTGAACAGGTTCGGCGGCCCCAGCATTTT

clone size: few
J gene: TRBJ2-5
V gene: TRBV12-3/TRBV12-4
D gene: NA
CDR3 protein: CASSSPPATQYF
CDR3 DNA: TGTGCCAGCAGTTCCCCCCCGGCGACCCAGTACTTC

clone size: many
J gene: TRBJ2-7
V gene: TRBV5-1
D gene: NA
CDR3 protein: CASSFGDRRSYEQYF
CDR3 DNA: TGCGCCAGCAGCTTTGGAGACAGGAGATCCTACGAGCAGTACTTC

clone size: NA
J gene: TRBJ1-4
V gene: TRBV5-1
D gene: TRBD1
CDR3 protein: CASSSSTGDETNEKLFF
CDR3 DNA: TGCGCCAGCAGCAGCTCCACAGGGGATGAAACTAATGAAAAACTGTTTTTT

clone size: few
J gene: TRBJ1-5
V gene: TRBV15
D gene: NA
CDR3 protein: CATSRADGQPQHF
CDR3 DNA: TGTGCCACCAGCAGAGCGGACGGTCAGCCCCAGCATTTT

clone size: NA
J gene: TRBJ2-7
V gene: TRBV7-9
D gene: TRBD1
CDR3 protein: CASSLTGIPHEQYF
CDR3 DNA: TGTGCCAGCAGCTTGACAGGGATTCCCCACGAGCAGTACTTC

clone size: NA
J gene: TRBJ2-2
V gene: TRBV7-3
D gene: TRBD1
CDR3 protein: CASSLDSGQKNTGELFF
CDR3 DNA: TGTGCCAGCAGCTTAGATTCGGGACAGAAGAACACCGGGGAGCTGTTTTTT

clone size: few
J gene: TRBJ2-3
V gene: TRBV18
D gene: TRBD2
CDR3 protein: CASSPLGSGRRTDTQYF
CDR3 DNA: TGTGCCAGCTCACCACTTGGTAGCGGGAGACGGACAGATACGCAGTATTTT

clone size: many
J gene: TRBJ2-7
V gene: TRBV3-1
D gene: TRBD1
CDR3 protein: CASSEAGTGLYEQYF
CDR3 DNA: TGTGCCAGCAGCGAAGCCGGGACAGGCCTCTACGAGCAGTACTTC

clone size: NA
J gene: TRBJ1-6
V gene: TRBV15
D gene: NA
CDR3 protein: CATSRDRRNSPLHF
CDR3 DNA: TGTGCCACCAGCAGAGACCGACGGAATTCACCCCTCCACTTT

clone size: NA
J gene: TRBJ1-2
V gene: TRBV24-1
D gene: NA
CDR3 protein: CATSDLGQAGGYTF
CDR3 DNA: TGTGCCACCAGTGATTTAGGCCAGGCTGGTGGCTACACCTTC

clone size: NA
J gene: TRBJ1-6
V gene: TRBV4-2
D gene: NA
CDR3 protein: CASSQEGVVSPLHF
CDR3 DNA: TGTGCCAGCAGCCAAGAGGGGGTGGTTTCACCCCTCCACTTT

clone size: few
J gene: TRBJ2-2
V gene: TRBV12-3/TRBV12-4
D gene: NA
CDR3 protein: CASSFGAYTGELFF
CDR3 DNA: TGTGCCAGCAGTTTCGGCGCGTACACCGGGGAGCTGTTTTTT

clone size: NA
J gene: TRBJ2-7
V gene: TRBV5-6
D gene: NA
CDR3 protein: CASSLSPGPEYF
CDR3 DNA: TGTGCCAGCAGCTTGTCACCGGGACCGGAGTACTTC

clone size: NA
J gene: TRBJ2-7
V gene: TRBV6-1
D gene: NA
CDR3 protein: CASRSSGTALYEQYF
CDR3 DNA: TGTGCCAGCAGATCCTCCGGGACGGCCTTGTACGAGCAGTACTTC

clone size: NA
J gene: TRBJ1-3
V gene: TRBV3-1
D gene: TRBD1
CDR3 protein: CASSPIDRAAGNTIYF
CDR3 DNA: TGTGCCAGCAGCCCGATAGACAGGGCTGCTGGAAACACCATATATTTT

clone size: NA
J gene: TRBJ1-5
V gene: TRBV5-5
D gene: NA
CDR3 protein: CASTTNLGSNQPQHF
CDR3 DNA: TGTGCCAGCACCACCAACCTCGGGAGCAATCAGCCCCAGCATTTT

clone size: NA
J gene: TRBJ2-7
V gene: TRBV3-1
D gene: NA
CDR3 protein: CASSQDQSRGLGLYEQYF
CDR3 DNA: TGTGCCAGCAGCCAAGATCAAAGTCGGGGCCTTGGGCTCTACGAGCAGTACTTC

clone size: few
J gene: TRBJ2-7
V gene: TRBV2
D gene: TRBD2
CDR3 protein: CASSWVAGGSEQYF
CDR3 DNA: TGTGCCAGCAGTTGGGTAGCGGGAGGGTCCGAGCAGTACTTC

clone size: many
J gene: TRBJ1-4
V gene: TRBV3-1
D gene: TRBD1
CDR3 protein: CASSHDRDGEKLFF
CDR3 DNA: TGTGCCAGCAGCCACGACAGGGATGGTGAAAAACTGTTTTTT

clone size: few
J gene: TRBJ2-1
V gene: TRBV6-5
D gene: NA
CDR3 protein: CASSFLESYNEQFF
CDR3 DNA: TGTGCCAGCAGTTTTTTGGAGTCCTACAATGAGCAGTTCTTC

clone size: NA
J gene: TRBJ2-3
V gene: TRBV5-1
D gene: NA
CDR3 protein: CASSLVGSATDTQYF
CDR3 DNA: TGCGCCAGCAGCTTGGTGGGGTCGGCAACAGATACGCAGTATTTT

clone size: few
J gene: TRBJ1-4
V gene: TRBV12-3/TRBV12-4
D gene: NA
CDR3 protein: CASSYGEGGAQEKLFF
CDR3 DNA: TGTGCCAGCAGCTATGGTGAGGGGGGCGCTCAGGAAAAACTGTTTTTT

clone size: few
J gene: TRBJ1-2
V gene: TRBV7-9
D gene: NA
CDR3 protein: CASSSQGRSNYGYTF
CDR3 DNA: TGTGCCAGCAGCTCCCAAGGACGCTCTAACTATGGCTACACCTTC

clone size: few
J gene: TRBJ1-1
V gene: TRBV3-1
D gene: NA
CDR3 protein: CASSQVFRGRSNTEAFF
CDR3 DNA: TGTGCCAGCAGCCAAGTATTCCGGGGACGGTCGAACACTGAAGCTTTCTTT